Detailed here is one T cell receptor (beta chain). Time point of the sample: sample taken at primary tumor resection. No cells were sorted before sequencing. The whole RNA sequenced was extracted from tumor, nontumor lung or frozen PBMC. The data were taken from a study of spatial heterogeneity in lung cancer. Study-level background: Alpha-chain sequences were consistently detected less often than beta-chain sequences.

TCRdb recomputed calls from the 5' RACE reads with MiXCR, one row per CDR3 protein. Of some 64,000 distinct CDR3 sequences listed, 8.4% are singletons. The V segment lost 5 bases and the J segment 6 bases; nucleotides outside the gene matches: 8. The CDR3 spans 15 residues. CDR1 MNHEY and CDR2 SVGAGI come from the germline V gene. V and J are TRBV6-5 and TRBJ2-2; TRBD1 aligns across 8 bases. This TCR was sampled from a female donor with early-stage non-small cell lung cancer. The specimen comprised PBMCs, sampled at surgery. The CDR3 nucleotides are TGTGCCAGCAGTCGCCGGACAGGGACGCCCGGGGAGCTGTTTTTT. This sequence encodes CASSRRTGTPGELFF.